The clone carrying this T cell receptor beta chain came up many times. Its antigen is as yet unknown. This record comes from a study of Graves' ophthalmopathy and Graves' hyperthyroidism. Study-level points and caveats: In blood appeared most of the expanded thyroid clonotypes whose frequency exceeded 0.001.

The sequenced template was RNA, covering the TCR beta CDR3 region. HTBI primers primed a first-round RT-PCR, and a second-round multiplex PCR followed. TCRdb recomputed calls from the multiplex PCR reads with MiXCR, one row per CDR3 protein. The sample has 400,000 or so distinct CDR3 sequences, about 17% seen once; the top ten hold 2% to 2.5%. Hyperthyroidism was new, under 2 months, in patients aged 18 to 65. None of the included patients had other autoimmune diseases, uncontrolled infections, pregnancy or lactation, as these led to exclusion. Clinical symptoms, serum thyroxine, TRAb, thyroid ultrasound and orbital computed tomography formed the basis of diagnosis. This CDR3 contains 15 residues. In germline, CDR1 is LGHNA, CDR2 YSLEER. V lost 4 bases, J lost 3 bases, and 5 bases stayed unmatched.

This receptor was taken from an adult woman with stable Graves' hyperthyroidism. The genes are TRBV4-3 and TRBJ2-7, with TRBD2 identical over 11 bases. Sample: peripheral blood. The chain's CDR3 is CASSLTSGKSYEQYF. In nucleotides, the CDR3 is TGCGCCAGCAGCCTGACTAGCGGGAAAAGCTACGAGCAGTACTTC.